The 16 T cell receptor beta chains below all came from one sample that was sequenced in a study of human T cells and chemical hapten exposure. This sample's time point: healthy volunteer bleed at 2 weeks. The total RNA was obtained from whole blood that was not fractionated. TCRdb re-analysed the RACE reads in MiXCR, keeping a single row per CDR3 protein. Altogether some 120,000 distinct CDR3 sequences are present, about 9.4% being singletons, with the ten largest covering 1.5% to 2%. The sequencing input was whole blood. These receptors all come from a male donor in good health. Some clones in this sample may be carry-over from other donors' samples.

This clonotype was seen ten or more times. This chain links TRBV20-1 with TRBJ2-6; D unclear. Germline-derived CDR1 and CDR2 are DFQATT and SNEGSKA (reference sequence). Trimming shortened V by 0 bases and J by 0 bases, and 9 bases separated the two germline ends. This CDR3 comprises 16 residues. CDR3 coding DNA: TGCAGTGCTAGAGATTTTGGCAGCTCTGGGGCCAACGTCCTGACTTTC. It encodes CSARDFGSSGANVLTF.

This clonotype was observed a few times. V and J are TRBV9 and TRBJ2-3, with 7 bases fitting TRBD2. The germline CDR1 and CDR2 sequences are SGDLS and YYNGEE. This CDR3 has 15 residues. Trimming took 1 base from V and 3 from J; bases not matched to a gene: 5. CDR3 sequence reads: CASSVRAGSTDTQYF. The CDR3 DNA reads TGTGCCAGCAGCGTACGAGCGGGGAGTACAGATACGCAGTATTTT. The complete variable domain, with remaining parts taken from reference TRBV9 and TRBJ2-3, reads DSGVTQTPKHLITATGQRVTLRCSPRSGDLSVYWYQQSLDQGLQFLIQYYNGEERAKGNILERFSAQQFPDLHSELNLSSLELGDSALYFCASSVRAGSTDTQYFGPGTRLTVL.

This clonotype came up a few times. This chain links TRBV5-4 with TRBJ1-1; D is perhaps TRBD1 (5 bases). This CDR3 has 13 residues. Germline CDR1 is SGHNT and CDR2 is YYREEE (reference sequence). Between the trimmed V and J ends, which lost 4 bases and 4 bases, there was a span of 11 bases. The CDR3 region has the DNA TGTGCCAGCAGCAACAGCGGGGGCACTGAAGCTTTCTTT. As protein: CASSNSGGTEAFF.

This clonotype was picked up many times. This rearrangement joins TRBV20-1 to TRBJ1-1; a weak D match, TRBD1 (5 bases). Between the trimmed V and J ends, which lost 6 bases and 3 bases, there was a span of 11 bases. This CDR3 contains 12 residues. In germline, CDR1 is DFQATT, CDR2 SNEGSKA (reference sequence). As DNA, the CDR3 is TGCAGTGCCAGACAGACGGACACTGAAGCTTTCTTT. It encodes CSARQTDTEAFF.

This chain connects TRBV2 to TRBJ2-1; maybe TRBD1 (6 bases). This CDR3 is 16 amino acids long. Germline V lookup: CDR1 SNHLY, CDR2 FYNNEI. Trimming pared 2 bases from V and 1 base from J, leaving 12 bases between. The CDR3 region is CASSEKRQGSYNEQFF. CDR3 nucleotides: TGTGCCAGCAGTGAAAAAAGGCAGGGGTCCTACAATGAGCAGTTCTTC.

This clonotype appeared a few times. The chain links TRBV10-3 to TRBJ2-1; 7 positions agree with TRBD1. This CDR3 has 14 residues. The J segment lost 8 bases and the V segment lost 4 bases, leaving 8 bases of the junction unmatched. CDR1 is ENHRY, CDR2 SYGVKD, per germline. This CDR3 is CAISVSRGFDEQFF. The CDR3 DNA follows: TGTGCCATCAGTGTATCCAGGGGGTTCGATGAGCAGTTCTTC.

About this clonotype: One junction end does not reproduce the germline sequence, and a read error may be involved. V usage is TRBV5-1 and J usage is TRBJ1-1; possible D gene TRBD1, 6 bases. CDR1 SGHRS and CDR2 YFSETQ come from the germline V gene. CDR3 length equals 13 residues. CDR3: CASRPDRNTGAFF. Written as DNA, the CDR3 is TGCGCCAGCAGACCAGACAGGAACACTGGAGCTTTCTTT.

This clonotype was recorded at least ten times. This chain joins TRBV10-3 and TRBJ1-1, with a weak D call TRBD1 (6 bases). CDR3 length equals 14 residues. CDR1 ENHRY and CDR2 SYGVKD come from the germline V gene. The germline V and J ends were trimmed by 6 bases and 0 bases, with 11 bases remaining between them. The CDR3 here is CAISRTALNTEAFF. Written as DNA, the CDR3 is TGTGCCATCAGCCGGACAGCCCTGAACACTGAAGCTTTCTTT.

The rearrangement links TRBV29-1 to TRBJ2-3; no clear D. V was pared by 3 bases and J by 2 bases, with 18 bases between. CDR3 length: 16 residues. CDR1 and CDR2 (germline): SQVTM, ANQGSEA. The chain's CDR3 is CSVDGPSPSPTDTQYF. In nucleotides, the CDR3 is TGCAGCGTTGACGGTCCGTCGCCTTCCCCCACAGATACGCAGTATTTT.

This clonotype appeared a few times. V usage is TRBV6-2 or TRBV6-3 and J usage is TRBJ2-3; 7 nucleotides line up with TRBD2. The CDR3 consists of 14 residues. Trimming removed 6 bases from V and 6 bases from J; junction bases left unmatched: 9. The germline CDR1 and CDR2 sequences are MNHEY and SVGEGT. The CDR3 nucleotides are TGTGCCAGCAGCCTTACAGCGGGGCGGGATACGCAGTATTTT. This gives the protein CASSLTAGRDTQYF.

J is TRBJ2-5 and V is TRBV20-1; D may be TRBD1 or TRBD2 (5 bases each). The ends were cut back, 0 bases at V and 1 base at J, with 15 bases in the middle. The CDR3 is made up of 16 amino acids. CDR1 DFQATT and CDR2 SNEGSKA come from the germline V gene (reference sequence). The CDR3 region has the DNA TGCAGTGCTAGAGATCTTCCGGGGACGGCCCAAGAGACCCAGTACTTC. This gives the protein CSARDLPGTAQETQYF.

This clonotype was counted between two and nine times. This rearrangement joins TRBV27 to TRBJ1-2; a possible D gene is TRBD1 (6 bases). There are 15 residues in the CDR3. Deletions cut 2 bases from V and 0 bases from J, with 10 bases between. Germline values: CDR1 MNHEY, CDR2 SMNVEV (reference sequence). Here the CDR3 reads CASSLRTAANYGYTF. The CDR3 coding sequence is TGTGCCAGCAGTTTAAGGACAGCCGCTAACTATGGCTACACCTTC.

The CDR3 loop is CAWSPGGAEQFF. Here the CDR3 DNA reads TGTGCCTGGAGCCCTGGGGGAGCTGAGCAGTTCTTC. The V gene is TRBV30, the J gene TRBJ2-1; the D call may be TRBD1 or TRBD2 (5 bases each). Germline CDR1 and CDR2: GTSNPN and SVGIG (reference sequence). Deletions cut 3 bases from V and 9 bases from J, with 12 bases between. The CDR3 consists of 12 residues.

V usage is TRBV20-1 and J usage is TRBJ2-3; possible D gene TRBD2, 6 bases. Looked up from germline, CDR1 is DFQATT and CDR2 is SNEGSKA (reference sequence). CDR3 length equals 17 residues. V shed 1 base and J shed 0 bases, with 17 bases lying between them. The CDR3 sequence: CSARGGGGGASTDTQYF. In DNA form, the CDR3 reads TGCAGTGCTAGAGGAGGCGGCGGCGGGGCTAGCACAGATACGCAGTATTTT.

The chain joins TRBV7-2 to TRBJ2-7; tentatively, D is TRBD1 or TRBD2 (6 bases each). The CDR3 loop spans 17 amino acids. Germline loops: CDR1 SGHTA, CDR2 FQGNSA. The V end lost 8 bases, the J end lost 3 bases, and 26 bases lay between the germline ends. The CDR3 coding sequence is TGTGCCAGCTTACGATGGGGTGGGGGGCGCCTAAGCTACGAGCAGTACTTC. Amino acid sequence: CASLRWGGGRLSYEQYF.

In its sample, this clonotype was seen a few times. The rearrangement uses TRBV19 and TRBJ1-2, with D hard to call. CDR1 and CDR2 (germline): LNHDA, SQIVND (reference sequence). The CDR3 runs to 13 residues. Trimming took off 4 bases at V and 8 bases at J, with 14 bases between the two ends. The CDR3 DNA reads TGTGCCAGTAGTAACCAACAGACCTACGGCTACACCTTC. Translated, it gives CASSNQQTYGYTF.